In this sample, the clone carrying this T cell receptor (beta chain) turned up a few times. These data come from a study of human T cells and chemical hapten exposure. The CDR3 runs to 14 residues. Trimming stripped 0 bases from V and 9 bases from J, with 13 bases between. CDR1 is SGDLS and CDR2 is YYNGEE in the germline V gene. The study used a library that attached unique molecular identifiers to individual cDNA molecules. TCRdb ran MiXCR on the RACE reads and lists one entry per CDR3 protein. The table has about 120,000 distinct CDR3 sequences, roughly 15% seen once. The time point here: patch test 1, 2 weeks after DPC sensitization. Documented treatment: therapeutic diphenylcyclopropenone sensitization with weekly scalp DPC.

The clonotype comes from a man aged 18 to 30 with alopecia areata. Some clones in this sample may be carry-over from other donors' samples. The rearrangement uses TRBV9 and TRBJ2-1; weak D call: TRBD1 (6 bases). Specimen: whole blood, collected in connection with sensitization to the hapten diphenylcyclopropenone (DPC). CDR3 bases: TGTGCCAGCAGCGTAGGGGACACATGGGCTGAGCAGTTCTTC. This sequence encodes CASSVGDTWAEQFF.